Below, 4 T cell receptor beta chains from the same sample are listed, as sequenced in a study of long-term antiretroviral therapy in people with HIV. This was the immunoSEQ v3.0 assay at survey level. Clones were read by immunoSEQ multiplex PCR, and TCRdb kept only the in-frame ones, dropping some. The sample lists some 33,000 clones, roughly four fifths seen once, with around 6.5% in the top ten. Here the sequenced sample was unsorted PBMCs, taken 0.6 years after starting antiretroviral therapy. Receptors originate from a man aged 18 to 30 with HIV.

This clone was recorded a few times. This chain connects TRBV7-9 to TRBJ1-1; TRBD1 agrees at 7 bases. Trimming removed 5 bases from V and 7 bases from J; junction bases left unmatched: 10. The germline V gene encodes CDR1 SEHNR and CDR2 FQNEAQ (reference sequence). The CDR3 covers 14 residues. CDR3 in DNA: TGTGCCAGCAGCCCGAAGGACAGGCCGTATGAAGCTTTCTTT. Translation: CASSPKDRPYEAFF.

The CDR3 nucleotides read TGTGCCAGCTGGCGGGATGGGGCCAACGTCCTGACTTTC. It codes for CASWRDGANVLTF. The V gene is TRBV5-4, the J gene TRBJ2-6; D might be TRBD2 (6 bases). CDR1 SGHNT and CDR2 YYREEE come from the germline V gene (reference sequence). Trimming shortened V by 7 bases and J by 3 bases, and 8 bases separated the two germline ends. The CDR3 totals 13 residues.

This clone was detected only a few times. The DNA is left out, because the CDR3 cannot be placed on it with certainty; the CDR3 is given as TCRdb lists it. The rearrangement joins TRBV27 to TRBJ1-2. Germline CDR1 is MNHEY and CDR2 is SMNVEV (reference sequence). The CDR3 contains 11 residues when both ends are counted. The CDR3: CASSFGGGATF.

This chain connects TRBV27 to TRBJ2-1; 9 nucleotides agree with TRBD2. The junction had 4 bases not matched to a gene; V was cut back by 4 bases and J by 0 bases. The V gene's germline CDR1 is MNHEY and CDR2 SMNVEV (reference sequence). The CDR3 is made up of 16 amino acids. CDR3 in amino acids: CASSSGGRASYNEQFF. The CDR3 bases are TGTGCCAGCAGTTCCGGCGGGAGGGCCTCCTACAATGAGCAGTTCTTC.